The 28 T cell receptor beta chains below all came from one sample that was sequenced in a study of regulatory T cells in long-lasting Graves disease. Arm-PCR of CDR3 regions with iRepertoire HTBI primers generated TCR beta libraries. MiXCR, run by TCRdb on the multiplex PCR reads, gives a single entry per CDR3 protein. The sample has 370,000 or so distinct CDR3 sequences, roughly 17% seen once. Documented time point: newly diagnosed GD, antithyroid drugs for less than 3 months. Making the TCR library involved RNA that had been extracted from PBMCs. These data were likewise used in another study, on T cells in Graves' hyperthyroidism and ophthalmopathy.

The sequences come from peripheral blood mononuclear cells (PBMCs), collected at new diagnosis, from a patient treated with antithyroid drugs. The receptors stem from a woman in her late teens or twenties with Graves disease.

The table lists this clonotype with many counts. J is TRBJ1-2 and V is TRBV20-1; TRBD1 agrees at 9 bases. The CDR3 contains 15 residues. V shed 0 bases and J 8 bases; nucleotides not matched to a gene: 10. Germline V gives CDR1 DFQATT, CDR2 SNEGSKA (reference sequence). DNA of the CDR3: TGCAGTGCTAGAGATTCGGGGGGGACAGGGAAGGGCTACACCTTC. Translating it yields CSARDSGGTGKGYTF.

This clonotype has a count of ten or more. This chain links TRBV27 with TRBJ1-2, with D perhaps matching TRBD1 (6 bases). CDR1 and CDR2 (germline): MNHEY, SMNVEV (reference sequence). V was shortened by 3 bases and J by 2 bases, with 10 bases between the two germline ends. The CDR3 sequence is 14 residues long. The CDR3 sequence is CASSLSGGNYGYTF. The CDR3 bases are TGTGCCAGCAGTTTGTCGGGGGGCAACTATGGCTACACCTTC.

This clonotype came up a few times. CDR3 amino acids: CASSPGTEIYYGYTF. The CDR3 DNA sequence: TGCGCCAGCAGCCCCGGGACAGAGATTTACTATGGCTACACCTTC. The genes are TRBV5-1 and TRBJ1-2; 7 nucleotides agree with TRBD1. The trim removed 4 bases at V and 3 bases at J, leaving 9 bases unmatched. CDR1 SGHRS and CDR2 YFSETQ come from the germline V gene. The CDR3 covers 15 residues.

The sample holds many counts of this clonotype. J is TRBJ1-5 and V is TRBV24-1; TRBD1 agrees at 9 bases. Looked up from germline, CDR1 is KGHDR and CDR2 is SFDVKD. This CDR3 contains 16 residues. Losses at the gene ends were 5 bases for V and 4 bases for J; bases not matched to a gene: 8. In nucleotides, the CDR3 is TGTGCCACCAGTGCCAAGGGACAGGGTGGTAATCAGCCCCAGCATTTT. Encoded protein: CATSAKGQGGNQPQHF.

A few counts support this clonotype. V and J are TRBV3-1 and TRBJ2-3; 7 positions agree with TRBD2. The germline V gene encodes CDR1 LGHDT and CDR2 YNNKEL (reference sequence). V shed 4 bases, J shed 7 bases, and the junction held 11 bases outside the gene matches. This CDR3 is 15 amino acids long. This chain's CDR3 is CASSPATGGTNTQYF. The CDR3 DNA is TGTGCCAGCAGCCCAGCGACGGGGGGAACAAATACGCAGTATTTT.

This clonotype turned up a few times. This chain joins TRBV2 and TRBJ1-4; D is ambiguous. Trimming removed 8 bases at V and 15 bases at J, with 13 bases between. CDR1 SNHLY and CDR2 FYNNEI come from the germline V gene. The CDR3 extends over 10 amino acids. The CDR3 here is CASRSLEVFF. The CDR3, as DNA: TGTGCCAGCCGTAGTTTAGAGGTGTTTTTT. Together with reference TRBV2 and TRBJ1-4, the CDR3 gives the full variable domain: EPEVTQTPSHQVTQMGQEVILRCVPISNHLYFYWYRQILGQKVEFLVSFYNNEISEKSEIFDDQFSVERPDGSNFTLKIRSTKLEDSAMYFCASRSLEVFFGSGTQLSVL.

V usage is TRBV10-3 and J usage is TRBJ2-6, with TRBD1 matching over 8 bases. The germline V gene encodes CDR1 ENHRY and CDR2 SYGVKD. The CDR3 consists of 18 residues. V dropped 6 bases and J dropped 0; count of bases not matched to a gene: 10. The CDR3 is CAISLGQVIHSGANVLTF. The CDR3 bases are TGTGCCATCAGCCTGGGACAGGTGATACACTCTGGGGCCAACGTCCTGACTTTC.

This clonotype has at least ten counts. The chain uses TRBV20-1 and TRBJ1-5; no clear D gene. The germline gives CDR1 DFQATT, CDR2 SNEGSKA (reference sequence). The CDR3 runs 14 residues. V dropped 6 bases and J dropped 4 bases, with 16 bases sitting between them. CDR3 protein: CSATTGPQNQPQHF. The CDR3 nucleotides read TGCAGTGCGACAACCGGACCCCAAAATCAGCCCCAGCATTTT.

To note about this clonotype: This may come from a read error, since a much larger clone is one base off. CDR3 amino acids: CSARDLEAVSYERYF. The DNA for the CDR3 is TGCAGTGCTAGAGATCTCGAGGCCGTCTCCTACGAGCGGTACTTC. V is TRBV20-1 and J is TRBJ2-7, with D uncertain. Germline lookup yields CDR1 DFQATT and CDR2 SNEGSKA (reference sequence). The CDR3 consists of 15 residues.

The chain is built from TRBV29-1 and TRBJ2-7; TRBD1 matches 10 bases. The CDR3 is made up of 15 amino acids. V lost 2 bases to trimming and J lost 2 bases; unmatched junction nucleotides: 6. The germline gives CDR1 SQVTM, CDR2 ANQGSEA. The CDR3 loop is CSVESRDRGTYEQYF. CDR3 DNA: TGCAGCGTTGAATCGCGGGACAGGGGTACCTACGAGCAGTACTTC.

This clonotype showed up many times. The chain links TRBV12-3 or TRBV12-4 to TRBJ2-2, with a possible D match to TRBD1 (5 bases). There are 15 residues in the CDR3. V dropped 2 bases and J dropped 0 bases, with 7 bases sitting between them. The CDR3 protein is CASSLQGTNTGELFF. In nucleotides, the CDR3 is TGTGCCAGCAGTTTACAGGGAACGAACACCGGGGAGCTGTTTTTT.

This clonotype was recorded at least ten times. This chain links TRBV18 with TRBJ1-5, with 7 bases that match TRBD1. This CDR3 region has 15 residues. Per the germline V gene, CDR1 is KGHSH and CDR2 is LQKENI. V gave up 6 bases and J gave up 3 bases; unmatched junction bases: 8. CDR3 loop: CASSQTGLINQPQHF. The CDR3 bases are TGTGCCAGCTCGCAGACAGGGTTGATCAATCAGCCCCAGCATTTT.

CDR3 in amino acids: CAWSGPDGDTGELFF. CDR3 DNA: TGTGCCTGGAGTGGGCCGGACGGCGACACCGGGGAGCTGTTTTTT. The genes are TRBV30 and TRBJ2-2; D is unclear. Germline V CDR1 and CDR2: GTSNPN, SVGIG (reference sequence). Trimming shortened V by 1 base and J by 3 bases, and 12 bases separated the two germline ends. This CDR3 has 15 amino acids.

This clonotype occurred many times. CDR3 nucleotides: TGTGCCAGCAGCTTAGGTAGTGGGTCCTACAATGAGCAGTTCTTC. Translated: CASSLGSGSYNEQFF. The chain is built from TRBV7-9 and TRBJ2-1; D remains ambiguous. The CDR3 length is 15 residues. The germline V and J ends were trimmed by 1 base and 1 base, with 8 bases remaining between them. Germline V CDR1 and CDR2: SEHNR, FQNEAQ (reference sequence).

This clonotype appeared many times. The genes are TRBV29-1 and TRBJ1-1, with D possibly TRBD1 on 5 matching bases. CDR3 length: 13 amino acids. The V end was cut by 6 bases, the J end by 5 bases, with 16 bases between. Germline CDR1 is SQVTM and CDR2 is ANQGSEA. The CDR3 loop is CSVRGQGGTEAFF. The CDR3 DNA follows: TGCAGCGTCCGAGGACAAGGTGGGACTGAAGCTTTCTTT.

This clonotype has at least ten counts. Here the CDR3 DNA reads TGCGCCAGCAGCCCCGACAGGATACACTCCTACGAGCAGTACTTC. This translates into CASSPDRIHSYEQYF. The V call is TRBV5-1, the J call TRBJ2-7, with a tentative D call TRBD1 (6 bases). V dropped 4 bases and J dropped 0 bases, with 14 bases sitting between them. CDR3 length: 15 residues. Germline V gene data show CDR1 as SGHRS and CDR2 as YFSETQ.

This clonotype was seen at least ten times. The rearrangement links TRBV6-2 or TRBV6-3 to TRBJ2-1; D may be TRBD2 (5 bases). The CDR3 totals 14 residues. Germline V gene sequence: CDR1 MNHEY, CDR2 SVGEGT. V was clipped by 6 bases and J by 0 bases, with 9 bases between them. This chain's CDR3 is CASRHTSSYNEQFF. The DNA of the CDR3 is TGTGCCAGCAGACATACTAGCTCCTACAATGAGCAGTTCTTC.

This clonotype was seen repeatedly, ten times or more. The chain uses TRBV20-1 and TRBJ2-5; 10 bases map to TRBD2. Unmatched junction bases numbered 14, after V lost 6 bases and J lost 1 base. Per the germline V gene, CDR1 is DFQATT and CDR2 is SNEGSKA (reference sequence). CDR3 length equals 17 residues. The CDR3 loop reads CSALAGVDGGFQETQYF. Here the CDR3 DNA reads TGCAGTGCCCTAGCGGGAGTCGACGGGGGCTTCCAAGAGACCCAGTACTTC.

This chain uses TRBV2 with TRBJ2-2; 12 bases are a match to TRBD2. The CDR3 covers 15 residues. Germline V CDR1 and CDR2: SNHLY, FYNNEI. Germline trimming cut 6 bases from V and 6 bases from J; bases unmatched to any gene: 5. CDR3 DNA: TGTGCCAGCAGCCAAACTAGCGGGGGGTCCGGGGAGCTGTTTTTT. Protein product: CASSQTSGGSGELFF.

This clonotype was recorded once. Possible read error: a much larger clone is one base away. The gene calls are TRBV11-1 and TRBJ2-2; D is perhaps TRBD1 (6 bases). This CDR3 is built from 15 residues. The germline CDR1 and CDR2 sequences are SGHAT and FQDESV (reference sequence). The CDR3 sequence: CASTPLTGNTGERFF. In DNA, the CDR3 is TGTGCCAGCACCCCTCTAACAGGGAACACCGGGGAGCGGTTTTTT.

This clonotype was observed at least ten times. This chain joins TRBV3-1 and TRBJ2-7, with D possibly matching TRBD2 (6 bases). The CDR3 runs 14 residues. Trimming took off 0 bases at V and 4 bases at J, with 10 bases between the two ends. CDR1 and CDR2 (germline): LGHDT, YNNKEL (reference sequence). CDR3: CASSQDLGRYEQYF. In DNA form, the CDR3 reads TGTGCCAGCAGCCAAGATCTGGGGAGGTACGAGCAGTACTTC.

This clonotype was seen a few times. The chain couples TRBV13 to TRBJ1-5; no clear D gene. The CDR3 runs 14 residues. Deletions cut 6 bases from V and 3 bases from J, with 12 bases between. In germline, CDR1 is PRHDT, CDR2 FYEKMQ (reference sequence). The chain's CDR3 is CASRLAGDNQPQHF. In DNA, the CDR3 is TGTGCCAGCAGACTAGCCGGGGACAATCAGCCCCAGCATTTT.

At least ten counts were recorded for this clonotype. The V and J genes are TRBV6-2 or TRBV6-3 and TRBJ2-5, with D possibly being TRBD2 (6 bases). The CDR3 covers 18 residues. In germline, CDR1 is MNHEY, CDR2 SVGEGT. With 6 bases removed from V and 2 bases from J, the gap between germline ends came to 25 bases. The CDR3 DNA reads TGTGCCAGCAGACCTTACACCTTCAGGGTACGGGGGCAAGAGACCCAGTACTTC. This translates into CASRPYTFRVRGQETQYF.

This clonotype was detected a few times. V gene TRBV7-9 combines with J gene TRBJ1-2, with a weak D call TRBD1 (6 bases). Germline-derived CDR1 and CDR2 are SEHNR and FQNEAQ (reference sequence). This CDR3 contains 12 residues. V gave up 3 bases and J gave up 6 bases, with 8 bases separating them. The CDR3 reads CASSFNRDGYTF. In DNA, the CDR3 is TGTGCCAGCAGCTTTAACAGGGATGGCTACACCTTC.

This clonotype was counted ten times or more. The rearrangement uses TRBV3-1 and TRBJ1-1; the D gene is possibly TRBD1 (6 bases). Germline V gene lookup returns CDR1 LGHDT and CDR2 YNNKEL (reference sequence). V dropped 1 base and J dropped 4 bases, with 16 bases sitting between them. The CDR3 runs 16 residues. The DNA for the CDR3 is TGTGCCAGCAGCCAAGGGATTGACAGGTTCGGCACTGAAGCTTTCTTT. Residues: CASSQGIDRFGTEAFF.

At least ten counts were recorded for this clonotype. Here the CDR3 reads CSVEGQGGGEQYF. In DNA, the CDR3 is TGCAGCGTAGAGGGACAGGGCGGCGGCGAGCAGTACTTC. The chain uses TRBV29-1 and TRBJ2-7; 9 bases map to TRBD1. Germline V lookup: CDR1 SQVTM, CDR2 ANQGSEA. The CDR3 length is 13 residues. Germline trimming cut 6 bases from V and 6 bases from J; bases unmatched to any gene: 9.

This clonotype was seen at least ten times. This chain connects TRBV4-2 to TRBJ2-3, with D possibly TRBD2 on 6 matching bases. The CDR3 has 15 amino acids. V was pared by 1 base and J by 4 bases, with 12 bases between. CDR1 is LGHNA, CDR2 YNFKEQ, per germline. This CDR3 reads CASSQALRDADTQYF. The CDR3 DNA reads as TGTGCCAGCAGCCAAGCCTTGCGGGATGCAGATACGCAGTATTTT.

At least ten counts were recorded for this clonotype. The chain carries TRBV20-1 and TRBJ2-3, with D tentatively TRBD1 (6 bases). Between the trimmed V and J ends, which lost 6 bases and 4 bases, there was a span of 11 bases. The germline V gene encodes CDR1 DFQATT and CDR2 SNEGSKA (reference sequence). The CDR3 spans 12 residues. The CDR3 spells CSAGARADTQYF. CDR3 nucleotides: TGCAGTGCGGGGGCGCGGGCAGATACGCAGTATTTT.